These 16 T cell receptor beta chains share one sample of origin, sequenced in a study of blood T cells in healthy people across ages. A second 7 to 11 cycle PCR used barcoded and J-beta primers. Via MiXCR, TCRdb re-called the 5' RACE reads, giving one row per CDR3 protein. The table shows 540,000 or so distinct CDR3 sequences, with roughly 29% occurring only once. The sequenced material came from blood. The origin of the receptors is a woman aged 70-85 years in good health.

The table lists this clonotype with a few counts. This chain uses TRBV6-1 with TRBJ1-2, with D hard to call. The V and J ends lost 7 bases and 6 bases respectively, with 15 bases between them. Per the germline V gene, CDR1 is MNHNS and CDR2 is SASEGT. The CDR3 has 13 residues. The chain's CDR3 is CASTPGGVHGYTF. DNA of the CDR3: TGTGCCAGCACCCCAGGAGGTGTCCATGGCTACACCTTC.

There are a few counts of this clonotype. The chain couples TRBV29-1 to TRBJ1-4; 9 nucleotides align to TRBD1. From germline, CDR1 is SQVTM and CDR2 ANQGSEA. The CDR3 contains 13 residues. The V segment lost 7 bases and the J segment 5 bases; nucleotides outside the gene matches: 5. The CDR3 DNA follows: TGCAGCGCGACGGGACAGGGAAATGAAAAACTGTTTTTT. As protein: CSATGQGNEKLFF.

The V and J genes are TRBV19 and TRBJ2-5; 10 bases map to TRBD2. The DNA end lines up better with TRBJ2-1; the J call may be wrong. There are 14 residues in the CDR3. CDR1 is LNHDA, CDR2 SQIVND, per germline (reference sequence). This chain's CDR3 is CASSSTSGASEQFF. DNA of the CDR3: TGTGCCAGTAGTTCCACTAGCGGGGCCAGCGAGCAGTTCTTC.

This clonotype was counted a few times. The chain recombines TRBV2 with TRBJ2-3; 9 bases match TRBD2. The trim removed 10 bases at V and 0 bases at J, leaving 5 bases unmatched. Per the germline V gene, CDR1 is SNHLY and CDR2 is FYNNEI. The CDR3 length is 14 residues. In DNA form, the CDR3 reads TGTGCCACCTCAACTAGCGGGAGCACAGATACGCAGTATTTT. Amino acids: CATSTSGSTDTQYF.

This clonotype was observed a few times. This chain uses TRBV3-1 with TRBJ2-5; a possible D gene is TRBD2 (6 bases). Gene TRBJ2-1 matches the end of the DNA better, so the J call may be wrong. Germline V gives CDR1 LGHDT, CDR2 YNNKEL (reference sequence). CDR3 size: 17 residues. CDR3 nucleotides: TGTGCCAGCAGCCAAGATCGCCCGGGACTCCAATCTAGTGAGCAGTTCTTC. Translating it yields CASSQDRPGLQSSEQFF.

The rearrangement links TRBV19 to TRBJ2-5, with 11 bases aligning to TRBD1. The V gene end was trimmed by 3 bases and the J gene end by 4 bases; junction bases not matched to a gene: 1. The CDR3 has 14 residues. The germline CDR1 and CDR2 sequences are LNHDA and SQIVND (reference sequence). As DNA, the CDR3 is TGTGCCAGTAGTATGGGACAGGGGGGAGAGACCCAGTACTTC. Protein: CASSMGQGGETQYF.

The rearrangement links TRBV29-1 to TRBJ1-4; D is possibly TRBD1 (5 bases). Germline CDR1 SQVTM, CDR2 ANQGSEA. The CDR3 contains 14 residues. V was trimmed by 4 bases and J by 7 bases, leaving 16 bases between them. The CDR3 nucleotides read TGCAGCGTTGGCGGGGGATTGGGAGGTGAAAAACTGTTTTTT. Protein sequence: CSVGGGLGGEKLFF.

This clonotype occurred many times. This chain connects TRBV7-9 to TRBJ2-5; the match to TRBD2 covers 11 bases. Germline assignment: CDR1 SEHNR and CDR2 FQNEAQ (reference sequence). This CDR3 is 15 amino acids long. Unmatched junction bases numbered 4, after V lost 5 bases and J lost 2 bases. The CDR3 spells CASSPTSGVQETQYF. In DNA, the CDR3 is TGTGCCAGCAGCCCGACTAGCGGGGTTCAAGAGACCCAGTACTTC.

The genes are TRBV5-1 and TRBJ2-5; D call uncertain. The CDR3 is 16 amino acids. Germline V gene sequence: CDR1 SGHRS, CDR2 YFSETQ. The V gene lost 2 bases and the J gene lost 4 bases, with 18 bases spanning the gap. CDR3 sequence: CASSFVPLGRRETQYF. CDR3 in DNA: TGCGCCAGCAGCTTTGTCCCACTTGGGCGTCGAGAGACCCAGTACTTC.

A few counts support this clonotype. The chain joins TRBV7-3 to TRBJ2-1; 13 nucleotides agree with TRBD2. Germline lookup yields CDR1 SGHTA and CDR2 FQGTGA. CDR3 length equals 14 residues. J lost 10 bases, V lost 6 bases, and 6 bases had no gene match. Written as DNA, the CDR3 is TGTGCCAGCAGTACTAGGACTAGCGGGGGCGAGCAGTTCTTC. As protein: CASSTRTSGGEQFF.

This clonotype showed up just a few times. The V and J genes are TRBV3-1 and TRBJ1-1; D remains unclear. Germline V gives CDR1 LGHDT, CDR2 YNNKEL (reference sequence). The CDR3 contains 17 residues. The germline V and J ends were trimmed by 0 bases and 0 bases, with 14 bases remaining between them. In nucleotides, the CDR3 is TGTGCCAGCAGCCAAGATCGGTATAGGAGCATGAACACTGAAGCTTTCTTT. Encoded protein: CASSQDRYRSMNTEAFF. The full variable domain, in which reference TRBV3-1 and TRBJ1-1 provide the parts outside the CDR3, is DTAVSQTPKYLVTQMGNDKSIKCEQNLGHDTMYWYKQDSKKFLKIMFSYNNKELIINETVPNRFSPKSPDKAHLNLHINSLELGDSAVYFCASSQDRYRSMNTEAFFGQGTRLTVV.

The chain has TRBV20-1 and TRBJ2-3; TRBD2 matches 7 bases. CDR3 size: 15 residues. V lost 2 bases, J lost 0 bases, and 5 bases stayed unmatched. Germline V lookup: CDR1 DFQATT, CDR2 SNEGSKA (reference sequence). The CDR3 nucleotides read TGCAGTGCTAGAAGGCTAGCGGAAAGCACAGATACGCAGTATTTT. It encodes CSARRLAESTDTQYF.

CDR3 coding DNA: TGTGCCAGCAGACCAACTACAGGGATAGAGACCCAGTACTTC. It is translated as CASRPTTGIETQYF. The chain is built from TRBV7-9 and TRBJ2-5; a weak D match, TRBD1 (6 bases). Germline CDR1 reads SEHNR; CDR2 reads FQNEAQ (reference sequence). CDR3 length: 14 residues. The V gene lost 6 bases and the J gene lost 4 bases, with 15 bases spanning the gap. The full variable domain, with the rest looked up from reference TRBV7-9 and TRBJ2-5, is DTGVSQNPRHKITKRGQNVTFRCDPISEHNRLYWYRQTLGQGPEFLTYFQNEAQLEKSRLLSDRFSAERPKGSFSTLEIQRTEQGDSAMYLCASRPTTGIETQYFGPGTRLLVL.

This clonotype was observed a handful of times. The chain recombines TRBV12-3 or TRBV12-4 with TRBJ2-5; 10 bases line up with TRBD2. The J call may be mistaken, given a closer DNA end match to TRBJ2-7. This CDR3 is built from 14 residues. The CDR3: CASSLAAGGYEQYF. The CDR3 DNA sequence: TGTGCCAGCAGTTTAGCAGCGGGGGGGTACGAGCAGTACTTC.

The chain is built from TRBV6-1 and TRBJ1-1; D unresolved. The CDR3 covers 13 residues. V was cut by 5 bases and J by 3 bases, with 10 bases left in between. Germline values: CDR1 MNHNS, CDR2 SASEGT. The CDR3 here is CASSRRDYTEAFF. CDR3 sequence (DNA): TGTGCCAGCAGTCGCCGTGACTACACTGAAGCTTTCTTT.

This clonotype showed up just a few times. The J gene is TRBJ2-5, the V gene TRBV7-9; D may match TRBD1 or TRBD2 (5 bases each). Germline CDR1 and CDR2: SEHNR and FQNEAQ (reference sequence). V lost 5 bases, J lost 2 bases, and 15 bases lay in between. The CDR3 spans 15 residues. The CDR3 loop reads CASSPGAAAQETQYF. CDR3 nucleotide sequence: TGTGCCAGCAGCCCCGGGGCGGCAGCTCAAGAGACCCAGTACTTC.